The 32 T cell receptor beta chains reported below all come from one sample, sequenced in a study of blood T cell repertoires in COVID-19 (TCRdb year 2020). Library method: the immunoSEQ multiplex PCR assay. TCRdb's version of the immuneACCESS table is confined to in-frame rearrangements and falls short of the full clone set. An unresolved V gene accounts for under half of the shortfall where checked; the remainder is of unknown origin. The sample data list 90,000 to 120,000 clones, and around 90% of these were observed just once. The ten largest account for 4.5% to 5% of the sample. Sequenced sample: peripheral blood. These receptors all stem from a man aged 40-55 years with active or convalescent COVID-19.

The V and J genes are TRBV12-3 or TRBV12-4 and TRBJ2-6, with D perhaps matching TRBD2 (5 bases). Trimming stripped 6 bases from V and 2 bases from J, with 5 bases between. The CDR3 consists of 13 residues. For the CDR3, the DNA is TGTGCCAGCAGGGGAGCTGGGGCCAACGTCCTGACTTTC. Protein product: CASRGAGANVLTF.

J is TRBJ1-5 and V is TRBV28; 10 bases align to TRBD1. V lost 8 bases, J lost 2 bases, and 6 bases stayed unmatched. CDR1 and CDR2 (germline): MDHEN, SYDVKM. The length of the CDR3 is 15 residues. The DNA of the CDR3 is TGTGCCAGCGTGACAGGGGGCCACGGCAATCAGCCCCAGCATTTT. Its protein product is CASVTGGHGNQPQHF.

The chain carries TRBV28 and TRBJ2-6, with D perhaps matching TRBD1 (6 bases). Germline CDR1 MDHEN, CDR2 SYDVKM. The germline V and J ends were trimmed by 5 bases and 4 bases, with 18 bases remaining between them. CDR3 length equals 17 residues. In DNA form, the CDR3 reads TGTGCCAGCAGTCTTGAAGGGGGTCGGACCGGGGCCAACGTCCTGACTTTC. It codes for CASSLEGGRTGANVLTF.

The J gene is TRBJ1-2, the V gene TRBV24-1, with 8 nucleotides matching TRBD1. Germline values: CDR1 KGHDR, CDR2 SFDVKD. The length of the CDR3 is 16 residues. After removal of 3 bases from V and 7 bases from J, the junction contained 12 bases not matched to a gene. The CDR3 here is CATSDLGQGAGGGYTF. CDR3 nucleotide sequence: TGTGCCACCAGTGATCTCGGTCAGGGGGCAGGCGGTGGCTACACCTTC.

CDR3 region: CASGGVAGIQYF. The CDR3 nucleotides read TGTGCCAGCGGGGGGGTGGCGGGCATTCAGTACTTC. The rearrangement links TRBV12-3 or TRBV12-4 to TRBJ2-4; the match to TRBD2 covers 7 bases. The CDR3 has 12 amino acids. With 8 bases clipped from V and 9 bases from J, the junction kept 7 bases outside the gene matches.

The V gene is TRBV7-2, the J gene TRBJ2-7, with 7 bases aligning to TRBD2. Germline assignment: CDR1 SGHTA and CDR2 FQGNSA. CDR3 length equals 13 residues. Trimming removed 4 bases from V and 3 bases from J; junction bases left unmatched: 3. The CDR3 spells CASSWGTIYEQYF. CDR3 bases: TGTGCCAGCAGCTGGGGGACTATCTACGAGCAGTACTTC.

V usage is TRBV21-1 and J usage is TRBJ2-1; the D call in the table, TRBD2, was not verified against the DNA. TRBV21-1 is flagged as a pseudogene. This CDR3 region has 18 residues. CDR3 loop: CASRPVVVGGGLYNEQFF. In DNA, the CDR3 is TGTGCCAGCAGACCTGTGGTTGTTGGCGGGGGGCTTTACAATGAGCAGTTCTTC.

This sequence joins TRBV6-2 or TRBV6-3 and TRBJ1-2; D gene uncertain. The germline V gene has CDR1 MNHEY and CDR2 SVGEGT. CDR3 length: 12 residues. The V end lost 2 bases, the J end lost 4 bases, and 5 bases lay between the germline ends. The CDR3 here is CASSYGSYGYTF. The CDR3 DNA follows: TGTGCCAGCAGTTACGGCAGCTATGGCTACACCTTC.

The chain has TRBV20-1 and TRBJ2-3; D unclear. Trimming cost V 5 bases and J 11 bases, with 14 bases left between them. The CDR3 extends over 11 amino acids. CDR1 and CDR2 from the germline V gene are DFQATT and SNEGSKA (reference sequence). CDR3: CSALTDPGQYF. Written as DNA, the CDR3 is TGCAGTGCTCTGACCGATCCAGGGCAGTATTTT.

The rearrangement joins TRBV21-1 to TRBJ2-2; the table assigns TRBD2, which was not confirmed against the DNA. TRBV21-1 has pseudogene status. CDR3 length equals 20 residues. CDR3 in amino acids: CASSKLMFDGLAGVFGELFF. The CDR3 nucleotides read TGTGCCAGCAGCAAATTAATGTTCGATGGACTAGCGGGAGTTTTCGGGGAGCTGTTTTTT.

This clone appeared a single time. This chain uses TRBV12-3 or TRBV12-4 with TRBJ1-1; no definite D call. The CDR3 is made up of 13 amino acids. V lost 1 base, J lost 2 bases, and 5 bases lay in between. The CDR3 region is CASSLGSNTEAFF. The DNA of the CDR3 is TGTGCCAGCAGTTTAGGTTCTAACACTGAAGCTTTCTTT.

The CDR3 DNA reads TGTGCCAGCAGCTTGAAGGGAGGCCCCACGCAGTATTTT. It translates to CASSLKGGPTQYF. The rearrangement joins TRBV5-6 to TRBJ2-3, with a weak D call TRBD2 (6 bases). Germline V gene sequence: CDR1 SGHDT, CDR2 YYEEEE. Between the trimmed V and J ends, which lost 1 base and 9 bases, there was a span of 12 bases. The CDR3 loop spans 13 amino acids.

This sequence joins TRBV28 and TRBJ1-2; possibly TRBD1 for D (6 bases). The V gene's germline CDR1 is MDHEN and CDR2 SYDVKM. The length of the CDR3 is 12 residues. The V and J ends lost 8 bases and 4 bases respectively, with 11 bases between them. CDR3 residues: CASVGHSYGYTF. In nucleotides, the CDR3 is TGTGCCAGCGTGGGACACAGCTATGGCTACACCTTC.

The gene calls are TRBV10-3 and TRBJ2-1; 7 bases are shared with TRBD2. CDR1 and CDR2 from the germline V gene are ENHRY and SYGVKD. CDR3 size: 13 residues. V lost 9 bases, J lost 8 bases, and 10 bases stayed unmatched. This CDR3 is CAISRDYADEQFF. CDR3 bases: TGTGCCATTTCCCGGGACTACGCGGATGAGCAGTTCTTC.

V and J are TRBV4-3 and TRBJ2-3; 12 bases fit TRBD2. Germline CDR1 reads LGHNA; CDR2 reads YSLEER. The J segment lost 4 bases and the V segment lost 3 bases, leaving 8 bases of the junction unmatched. The CDR3 is made up of 17 amino acids. The CDR3 reads CASSQEPSGRGSDTQYF. CDR3 nucleotide sequence: TGCGCCAGCAGCCAGGAACCTAGCGGGAGGGGGTCAGATACGCAGTATTTT.

The chain uses TRBV19 and TRBJ2-3, with D uncertain. CDR1 is LNHDA, CDR2 SQIVND, per germline (reference sequence). V shed 2 bases and J shed 6 bases, with 12 bases lying between them. The CDR3 spans 14 residues. For the CDR3, the DNA is TGTGCCAGTAGTATATATGGGCCTGGGGATACGCAGTATTTT. Its translation: CASSIYGPGDTQYF.

This clone showed up just a few times. The chain is built from TRBV3-1 (or the pseudogene TRBV3-2) and TRBJ1-5; perhaps TRBD1 as D (6 bases). The CDR3 length is 15 residues. Trimming stripped 2 bases from V and 4 bases from J, with 12 bases between. CDR1 and CDR2 from the germline V gene are LGHDT and YNNKEL (reference sequence). CDR3 DNA sequence: TGTGCCAGCAGCCAAACTTTTCAGGGGAATCAGCCCCAGCATTTT. Translated: CASSQTFQGNQPQHF.

The gene calls are TRBV11-2 and TRBJ1-4, with 9 bases fitting TRBD1. The CDR3 has 15 residues. Germline V CDR1 and CDR2: SGHAT, FQNNGV. The trim removed 3 bases at V and 5 bases at J, leaving 4 bases unmatched. Written as DNA, the CDR3 is TGTGCCAGCAGCTTTCGGACAGGGGAGAATGAAAAACTGTTTTTT. Protein sequence: CASSFRTGENEKLFF. The whole variable domain, remainder taken from reference TRBV11-2 and TRBJ1-4, is EAGVAQSPRYKIIEKRQSVAFWCNPISGHATLYWYQQILGQGPKLLIQFQNNGVVDDSQLPKDRFSAERLKGVDSTLKIQPAKLEDSAVYLCASSFRTGENEKLFFGSGTQLSVL.

This chain connects TRBV18 to TRBJ1-5; D ambiguous. The CDR3 extends over 13 amino acids. V dropped 2 bases and J dropped 6 bases, with 8 bases sitting between them. In germline, CDR1 is KGHSH, CDR2 LQKENI. The CDR3: CASSPEASQPQHF. The CDR3, as DNA: TGTGCCAGCTCACCAGAGGCGAGTCAGCCCCAGCATTTT.

The rearrangement uses TRBV11-1 and TRBJ2-1, with 10 positions matching TRBD1. J gave up 7 bases and V 5 bases, and 11 bases lay outside the gene matches. The germline V gene encodes CDR1 SGHAT and CDR2 FQDESV (reference sequence). The length of the CDR3 is 16 residues. The CDR3 sequence is CASSVNRDRGRNEQFF. As DNA, the CDR3 is TGTGCCAGCAGCGTAAACCGGGACAGGGGTAGGAATGAGCAGTTCTTC.

This clone was detected a few times. The chain is built from TRBV18 and TRBJ1-6; 7 bases line up with TRBD1. Germline V lookup: CDR1 KGHSH, CDR2 LQKENI. CDR3 length: 14 amino acids. J was trimmed by 7 bases and V by 5 bases; bases with no gene match: 5. The CDR3 DNA follows: TGTGCCAGCTCAACGACAGGGCTGAATTCACCCCTCCACTTT. It codes for CASSTTGLNSPLHF.

This chain links TRBV6-2 or TRBV6-3 with TRBJ2-7; D possibly corresponds to TRBD2 (5 bases). In germline, CDR1 is MNHEY, CDR2 SVGEGT. This CDR3 comprises 13 residues. V was trimmed by 2 bases and J by 6 bases, leaving 11 bases between them. CDR3 amino acids: CASSYGSTAEQYF. The CDR3 bases are TGTGCCAGCAGTTACGGGAGTACGGCCGAGCAGTACTTC.

The chain uses TRBV5-5 and TRBJ2-3, with 8 bases lining up with TRBD2. This CDR3 has 17 residues. Trimming removed 2 bases from V and 2 bases from J; junction bases left unmatched: 10. Germline values: CDR1 SGHKS, CDR2 YYEKEE (reference sequence). CDR3 sequence (DNA): TGTGCCAGCAGCTTTAATTCCGGGAGGGCCCACACAGATACGCAGTATTTT. Residues: CASSFNSGRAHTDTQYF.

The chain is built from TRBV28 and TRBJ1-5; no definite D call. Germline loops: CDR1 MDHEN, CDR2 SYDVKM. The CDR3 has 14 amino acids. V gave up 8 bases and J gave up 0 bases, with 11 bases separating them. The CDR3 DNA reads TGTGCCAGCGACACCCGCTATAGCAATCAGCCCCAGCATTTT. This sequence encodes CASDTRYSNQPQHF.

The CDR3 protein is CASSWGRALGDEQFF. CDR3 in DNA: TGTGCCAGCAGTTGGGGCAGAGCGCTAGGGGATGAGCAGTTCTTC. V is TRBV28 and J is TRBJ2-1, with D possibly matching TRBD1 (5 bases). V was clipped by 4 bases and J by 8 bases, with 18 bases between them. The CDR3 spans 15 residues. Per the germline V gene, CDR1 is MDHEN and CDR2 is SYDVKM.

The chain couples TRBV6-5 to TRBJ1-2, with D uncertain. CDR3 length: 13 residues. Trimming pared 5 bases from V and 1 base from J, leaving 8 bases between. The germline V gene encodes CDR1 MNHEY and CDR2 SVGAGI. In DNA, the CDR3 is TGTGCCAGCAGTACACAATATAACTATGGCTACACCTTC. This codes for CASSTQYNYGYTF.

This clone showed up just once. V usage is TRBV21-1 and J usage is TRBJ1-6. TRBV21-1 constitutes a pseudogene. The CDR3 runs to 12 residues. The CDR3 region is CASSTLSRALHF. The CDR3 nucleotides are TGTGCCAGCAGCACCCTATCTCGTGCCCTCCACTTT.

The V gene is TRBV25-1, the J gene TRBJ2-1; 8 bases align to TRBD2. CDR1 MGHDK and CDR2 SYGVNS come from the germline V gene. CDR3 length equals 15 residues. The junction had 6 bases not matched to a gene; V was cut back by 5 bases and J by 3 bases. CDR3 coding DNA: TGTGCCAGCAGTTCCGAGCGGGAGAACTACAATGAGCAGTTCTTC. Translating it yields CASSSERENYNEQFF.

The chain links TRBV29-1 to TRBJ1-4; 7 bases line up with TRBD1. This CDR3 is built from 12 residues. CDR1 and CDR2 from the germline V gene are SQVTM and ANQGSEA. V was clipped by 7 bases and J by 5 bases; unmatched bases: 4. CDR3 residues: CSGQGLNEKLFF. The CDR3 bases are TGCAGCGGACAGGGTCTAAATGAAAAACTGTTTTTT.

V gene TRBV7-9 combines with J gene TRBJ1-3; a weak D match, TRBD1 (6 bases). The germline gives CDR1 SEHNR, CDR2 FQNEAQ (reference sequence). The V gene lost 4 bases and the J gene lost 2 bases, with 12 bases spanning the gap. The CDR3 contains 15 residues. This CDR3 is CASSSTAGAGNTIYF. The CDR3 nucleotides are TGTGCCAGCAGCTCAACTGCAGGGGCTGGAAACACCATATATTTT.

The chain is built from TRBV6-5 and TRBJ1-1, with D tentatively TRBD1 (6 bases). V lost 4 bases, J lost 4 bases, and 13 bases lay in between. Germline V gene data show CDR1 as MNHEY and CDR2 as SVGAGI. The CDR3 runs 14 residues. The CDR3 is CASSSQGLGTEAFF. DNA for the CDR3: TGTGCCAGCAGTTCACAGGGATTGGGCACTGAAGCTTTCTTT.

The gene calls are TRBV27 and TRBJ2-1; 8 bases agree with TRBD2. This CDR3 comprises 16 residues. V lost 1 base and J lost 4; bases outside the gene matches: 6. Germline V gene lookup returns CDR1 MNHEY and CDR2 SMNVEV (reference sequence). The CDR3 loop reads CASSLFSSGVYNEQFF. For the CDR3, the DNA is TGTGCCAGCAGTTTATTTAGTAGCGGGGTATACAATGAGCAGTTCTTC.